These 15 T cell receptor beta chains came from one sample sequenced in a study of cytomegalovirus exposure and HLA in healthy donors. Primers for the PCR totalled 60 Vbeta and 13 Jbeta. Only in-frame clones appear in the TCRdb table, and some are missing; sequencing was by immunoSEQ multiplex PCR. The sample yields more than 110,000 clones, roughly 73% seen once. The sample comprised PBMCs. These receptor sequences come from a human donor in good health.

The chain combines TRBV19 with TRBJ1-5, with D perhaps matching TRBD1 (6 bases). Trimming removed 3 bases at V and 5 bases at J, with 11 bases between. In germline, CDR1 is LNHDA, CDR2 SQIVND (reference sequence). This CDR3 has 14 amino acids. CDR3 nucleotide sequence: TGTGCCAGTAGTATCCGGGAGGGGGATCAGCCCCAGCATTTT. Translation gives CASSIREGDQPQHF.

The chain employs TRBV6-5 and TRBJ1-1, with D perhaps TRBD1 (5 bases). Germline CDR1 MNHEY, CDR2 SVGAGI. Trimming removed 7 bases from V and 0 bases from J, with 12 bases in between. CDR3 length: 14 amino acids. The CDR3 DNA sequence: TGTGCCAGCAAGGAGGGACTCTTGAACACTGAAGCTTTCTTT. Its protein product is CASKEGLLNTEAFF.

In DNA, the CDR3 is TGCGCCAGCAGCCGCGGGACAGGGGGTTCCAATGAGCAGTTCTTC. Protein: CASSRGTGGSNEQFF. V usage is TRBV5-1 and J usage is TRBJ2-1; TRBD1 agrees at 11 bases. V dropped 4 bases and J dropped 6; count of bases not matched to a gene: 6. Germline values: CDR1 SGHRS, CDR2 YFSETQ. The CDR3 sequence is 15 residues long.

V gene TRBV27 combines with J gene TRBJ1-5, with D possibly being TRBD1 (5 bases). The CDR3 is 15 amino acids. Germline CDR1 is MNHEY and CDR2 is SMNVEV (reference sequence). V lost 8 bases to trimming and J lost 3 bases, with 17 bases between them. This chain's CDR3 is CASPLCRAANQPQHF. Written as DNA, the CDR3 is TGTGCCAGCCCACTGTGCAGGGCGGCCAATCAGCCCCAGCATTTT.

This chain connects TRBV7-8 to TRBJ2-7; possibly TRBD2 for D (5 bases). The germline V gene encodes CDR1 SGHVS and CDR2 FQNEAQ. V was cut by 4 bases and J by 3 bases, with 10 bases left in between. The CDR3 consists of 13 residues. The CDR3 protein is CASSSARDYEQYF. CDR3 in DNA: TGTGCCAGCAGCTCAGCCCGGGACTACGAGCAGTACTTC.

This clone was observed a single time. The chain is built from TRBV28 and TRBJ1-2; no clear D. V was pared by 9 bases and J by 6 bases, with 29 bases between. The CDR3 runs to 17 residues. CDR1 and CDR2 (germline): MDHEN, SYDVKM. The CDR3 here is CASLSGGSPPLVDGYTF. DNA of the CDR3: TGTGCCAGTTTGAGCGGAGGGAGCCCCCCCCTTGTAGATGGCTACACCTTC.

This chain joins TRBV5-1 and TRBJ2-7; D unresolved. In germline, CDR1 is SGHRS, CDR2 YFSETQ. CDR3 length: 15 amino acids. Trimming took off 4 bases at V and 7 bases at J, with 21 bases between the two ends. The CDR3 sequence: CASSVDVSSTKEQYF. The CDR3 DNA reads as TGCGCCAGCAGCGTGGACGTCTCCTCTACGAAGGAGCAGTACTTC.

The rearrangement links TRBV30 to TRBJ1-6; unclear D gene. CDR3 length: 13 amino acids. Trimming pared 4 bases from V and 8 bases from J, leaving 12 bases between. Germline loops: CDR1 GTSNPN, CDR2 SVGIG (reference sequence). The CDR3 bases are TGTGCCTGGACTCAAGTGTTAGATTCACCCCTCCACTTT. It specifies CAWTQVLDSPLHF.

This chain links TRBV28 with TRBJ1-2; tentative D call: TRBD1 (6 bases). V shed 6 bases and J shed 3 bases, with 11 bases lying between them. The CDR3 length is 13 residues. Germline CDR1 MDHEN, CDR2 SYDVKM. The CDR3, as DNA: TGTGCCAGCAGGCAGGGGATGGACTATGGCTACACCTTC. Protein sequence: CASRQGMDYGYTF.

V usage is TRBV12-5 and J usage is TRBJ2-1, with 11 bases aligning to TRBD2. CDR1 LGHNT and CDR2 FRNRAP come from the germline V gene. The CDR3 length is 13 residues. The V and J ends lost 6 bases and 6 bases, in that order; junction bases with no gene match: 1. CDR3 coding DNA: TGTGCTAGTGGGGGACTAGCGGCCAATGAGCAGTTCTTC. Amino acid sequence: CASGGLAANEQFF.

The CDR3 sequence is CASSEGQGYQETQYF. For the CDR3, the DNA is TGTGCCAGCAGTGAAGGACAGGGCTACCAAGAGACCCAGTACTTC. The V call is TRBV2, the J call TRBJ2-5; 7 bases match TRBD1. The CDR3 covers 15 residues. Germline V gene sequence: CDR1 SNHLY, CDR2 FYNNEI. V shed 1 base, J shed 0 bases, and the junction held 2 bases outside the gene matches.

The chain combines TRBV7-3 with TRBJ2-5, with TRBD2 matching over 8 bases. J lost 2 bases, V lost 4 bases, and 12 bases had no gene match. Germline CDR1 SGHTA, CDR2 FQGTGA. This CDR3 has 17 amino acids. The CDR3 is CASSSYRGGGGQETQYF. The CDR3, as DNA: TGTGCCAGCAGCTCTTACCGGGGGGGCGGAGGTCAAGAGACCCAGTACTTC.

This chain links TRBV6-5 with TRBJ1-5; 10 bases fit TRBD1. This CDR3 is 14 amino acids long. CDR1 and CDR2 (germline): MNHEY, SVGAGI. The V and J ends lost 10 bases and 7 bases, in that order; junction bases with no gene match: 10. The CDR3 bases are TGTGCCACCTCCAGGGACAGGGGTAACCAGCCCCAGCATTTT. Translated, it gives CATSRDRGNQPQHF.

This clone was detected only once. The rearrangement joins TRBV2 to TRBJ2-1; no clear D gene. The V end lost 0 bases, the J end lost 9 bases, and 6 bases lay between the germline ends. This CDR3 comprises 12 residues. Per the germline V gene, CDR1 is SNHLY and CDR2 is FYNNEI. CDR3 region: CASSEAAGEQFF. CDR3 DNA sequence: TGTGCCAGCAGTGAAGCCGCCGGTGAGCAGTTCTTC.

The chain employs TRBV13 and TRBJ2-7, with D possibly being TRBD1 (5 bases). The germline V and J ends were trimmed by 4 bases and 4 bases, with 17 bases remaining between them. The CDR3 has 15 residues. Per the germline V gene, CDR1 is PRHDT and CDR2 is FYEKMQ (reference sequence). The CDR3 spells CASSSLYGASYEQYF. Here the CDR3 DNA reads TGTGCCAGCAGCTCATTATATGGGGCCAGTTACGAGCAGTACTTC.